This passage covers 8 T cell receptor beta chains from one sample sequenced in a study of siplizumab effects on memory and regulatory T cells. Measured with immunoSEQ multiplex PCR; TCRdb has only the in-frame clones, and not every one. This table has 100,000 or so clones, around 90% appearing once. Sequenced input: non-Treg CD4+ T cells sorted from blood. The source of these receptors is a human donor in good health.

The rearrangement uses TRBV9 and TRBJ1-1; D is unresolved. The CDR3 is 15 residues long. V was shortened by 3 bases and J by 6 bases, with 18 bases between the two germline ends. The germline gives CDR1 SGDLS, CDR2 YYNGEE. The CDR3, as DNA: TGTGCCAGCAGCGCCGGATTGGCCGTCGGTGCTGAAGCTTTCTTT. Its translation: CASSAGLAVGAEAFF.

The chain links TRBV29-1 to TRBJ1-1, with D possibly matching TRBD1 (5 bases). This CDR3 comprises 13 residues. Germline V CDR1 and CDR2: SQVTM, ANQGSEA. Trimming pared 7 bases from V and 0 bases from J, leaving 12 bases between. CDR3 protein: CSGVWGLNTEAFF. The CDR3 coding sequence is TGCAGCGGGGTTTGGGGCCTGAACACTGAAGCTTTCTTT.

The chain links TRBV2 to TRBJ1-1, with D uncertain. CDR1 and CDR2 from the germline V gene are SNHLY and FYNNEI. This CDR3 contains 13 residues. Trimming pared 4 bases from V and 3 bases from J, leaving 9 bases between. Written as DNA, the CDR3 is TGTGCCAGCAGTGGGATGGGTTACACTGAAGCTTTCTTT. Protein product: CASSGMGYTEAFF.

The chain links TRBV28 to TRBJ2-1; D might be TRBD1 (5 bases). The V and J ends lost 2 bases and 15 bases respectively, with 11 bases between them. Germline assignment: CDR1 MDHEN and CDR2 SYDVKM. The CDR3 has 11 amino acids. CDR3 loop: CASSLGRAAFF. The DNA for the CDR3 is TGTGCCAGCAGTTTAGGCAGGGCGGCGTTCTTC.

This sequence joins TRBV6-1 and TRBJ2-7; D is uncertain. V was trimmed by 6 bases and J by 1 base, leaving 16 bases between them. Germline CDR1 and CDR2: MNHNS and SASEGT. The CDR3 consists of 15 residues. CDR3 sequence: CASSTTHGRSYEQYF. The CDR3 DNA sequence: TGTGCCAGCAGCACCACCCACGGACGGTCCTACGAGCAGTACTTC.

V and J are TRBV5-1 and TRBJ2-2; D not resolved. The CDR3 has 13 residues. V was trimmed by 0 bases and J by 5 bases, leaving 5 bases between them. The germline CDR1 and CDR2 sequences are SGHRS and YFSETQ. Here the CDR3 DNA reads TGCGCCAGCAGCTTGGCAGCAACCGGGGAGCTGTTTTTT. It yields the protein CASSLAATGELFF.

The chain combines TRBV27 with TRBJ1-1; D is possibly TRBD1 (5 bases). CDR3 length equals 15 residues. Trimming cost V 8 bases and J 3 bases, with 19 bases left between them. The germline gives CDR1 MNHEY, CDR2 SMNVEV (reference sequence). CDR3 amino acids: CASSHTGVADTEAFF. The CDR3 region has the DNA TGTGCCAGCTCTCACACGGGGGTCGCGGACACTGAAGCTTTCTTT.

The chain employs TRBV2 and TRBJ2-2; 12 positions agree with TRBD2. The CDR3 runs 14 residues. The germline V gene encodes CDR1 SNHLY and CDR2 FYNNEI. V lost 6 bases, J lost 9 bases, and 5 bases stayed unmatched. The CDR3 loop reads CASRASGRVRELFF. The DNA of the CDR3 is TGTGCCAGCAGAGCTAGCGGGAGGGTCCGGGAGCTGTTTTTT.